A selection of T cell receptor beta chains follows, all from one sample in a study of Graves' ophthalmopathy and Graves' hyperthyroidism. TCRdb ran MiXCR on the multiplex PCR reads and lists one entry per CDR3 protein. The sample comprises about 550,000 distinct CDR3 sequences, just under 40% of which are singletons, and about 4% rests with the top ten. Sequenced input: peripheral blood or thyroid tissue (not recorded which). Every receptor here comes from an adult man with Graves' hyperthyroidism. Each CDR3 is given with its conserved first and last residue. D genes are given only for firm matches. Expanded clones are given a class, and other clones once, few, many or no size at all.

abundance | j_gene | d_gene | v_gene | CDR3nt | CDR3aa
many | TRBJ1-5 | NA | TRBV7-9 | TGTGCCAGCAGCTTAGGAGGGAGGGCTCAGCCCCAGCATTTT | CASSLGGRAQPQHF
many | TRBJ2-7 | NA | TRBV6-5 | TGTGCCAGCAGTTACACGGCCTGGGGCGAGCAGTACTTC | CASSYTAWGEQYF
few | TRBJ1-1 | NA | TRBV9 | TGTGCCAGCAGCGACGGGTACACTGAAGCTTTCTTT | CASSDGYTEAFF
many | TRBJ2-7 | TRBD2 | TRBV4-1 | TGCGCCAGCAGCCAAGCACAGACTAGCGAGGGCTACGAGCAGTACTTC | CASSQAQTSEGYEQYF
NA | TRBJ1-1 | TRBD1 | TRBV11-1 | TGTGCCAGCAGCCTGGACCCGGGACAGGGATGGACTGAAGCTTTCTTT | CASSLDPGQGWTEAFF
NA | TRBJ2-2 | TRBD1 | TRBV12-3/TRBV12-4 | TGTGCCAGCAGAAGACAGGGGGCTCCCACCGGGGAGCTGTTTTTT | CASRRQGAPTGELFF
many | TRBJ1-6 | NA | TRBV6-6 | TGTGCCAGCAGAACAGCAGTCTATAATTCACCCCTCCACTTT | CASRTAVYNSPLHF
once | TRBJ1-2 | TRBD1 | TRBV7-3 | TGTGCCAGCGGCTTAGGTCCTCTACAGGGGGGCGTCAATGGCTACACCTTC | CASGLGPLQGGVNGYTF
NA | TRBJ2-6 | TRBD1 | TRBV6-4 | TGTGCCAGCTCCCCCCTCGGGACAGGGGCCGTGAGCTCTGGGGCCAACGTCCTGACTTTC | CASSPLGTGAVSSGANVLTF
few | TRBJ2-2 | NA | TRBV2 | TGTGCCAGCATAGAGTACAGGGCCGCCGGGGAGCTGTTTTTT | CASIEYRAAGELFF
many | TRBJ1-5 | NA | TRBV5-5 | TGTGCCAGCAGGCTACACAGTGACAATCAGCCCCAGCATTTT | CASRLHSDNQPQHF
many | TRBJ1-1 | NA | TRBV12-3/TRBV12-4 | TGTGCCAGCAGTTCCCCCGGGTTGGGTACTGAAGCTTTCTTT | CASSSPGLGTEAFF
NA | TRBJ1-3 | NA | TRBV7-2 | TGTGCCAGCAGCTCCCGGGTCCGTCGAAACACCATATATTTT | CASSSRVRRNTIYF
many | TRBJ1-3 | NA | TRBV7-2 | TGTGCCAGCAGCTGGACACTCTCTGGAAACACCATATATTTT | CASSWTLSGNTIYF
NA | TRBJ2-7 | TRBD1 | TRBV20-1 | TGCAGTGCTAGAGAGACAGGGCGCGAGCAGTACTTC | CSARETGREQYF
few | TRBJ2-1 | TRBD1 | TRBV29-1 | TGCAGCGTTGAGGTGACAGGGGGGTACAATGAGCAGTTCTTC | CSVEVTGGYNEQFF
NA | TRBJ1-4 | NA | TRBV28 | TGTGCCAGCAACTTACAGGGATTCGGAGGGAAACTGTTTTTT | CASNLQGFGGKLFF
few | TRBJ1-1 | TRBD1 | TRBV6-1 | TGTGCCAGCAGGGGACAGGGGGCCGAATTGAACACTGAAGCTTTCTTT | CASRGQGAELNTEAFF
few | TRBJ1-6 | TRBD1 | TRBV12-3/TRBV12-4 | TGTGCCAGCAGTCCCCGGACAGGGAGCTCCTATAATTCACCCCTCCACTTT | CASSPRTGSSYNSPLHF
few | TRBJ1-2 | TRBD1 | TRBV24-1 | TGTGCCACCAGTAACCTGACAGGGGGCGGTGGCTACACCTTC | CATSNLTGGGGYTF
many | TRBJ2-5 | NA | TRBV6-1 | TGTGCCAGCAGTCTAGGGGCCCAGTACTTC | CASSLGAQYF
few | TRBJ1-5 | NA | TRBV4-1 | TGCGCCAGCAGCCAAGATGGGGGGGCGAATCAGCCCCAGCATTTT | CASSQDGGANQPQHF
NA | TRBJ2-3 | TRBD1 | TRBV7-9 | TGCGCCAGCAGCGAGGGGACAGGGGGCGGGGATACGCAGTATTTT | CASSEGTGGGDTQYF
many | TRBJ1-1 | TRBD1 | TRBV29-1 | TGCAGCGTCGACAGGGGGCTCGGGATGAACACTGAAGCTTTCTTT | CSVDRGLGMNTEAFF
many | TRBJ2-5 | TRBD2 | TRBV5-8 | TGTGCCAGCAGCTCGGGACTAGCACCAGAGACCCAGTACTTC | CASSSGLAPETQYF
few | TRBJ2-7 | TRBD2 | TRBV4-1 | TGCGCCAGCAGCCAAGAACCTAGCGGAGTTACCTACGAGCAGTACTTC | CASSQEPSGVTYEQYF
NA | TRBJ2-1 | TRBD2 | TRBV20-1 | TGCAGTGCTAGTAGCGGGGGAGACAATGAGCAGTTCTTC | CSASSGGDNEQFF
many | TRBJ1-5 | NA | TRBV7-2 | TGTGCCAGCAGCTTAGGGTCAGACGGCGGTCAGCCCCAGCATTTT | CASSLGSDGGQPQHF
NA | TRBJ2-1 | NA | TRBV7-8 | TGTGCCAGTACATTAGGGGCCCTGGGCAATGAGCAGTTCTTC | CASTLGALGNEQFF
few | TRBJ1-1 | TRBD1 | TRBV12-5 | TGTGCTAGTGGGTCCCGGGACAGGGTGAACACTGAAGCTTTCTTT | CASGSRDRVNTEAFF
many | TRBJ2-7 | NA | TRBV6-1 | TGTGCCAGCAGTCTGAATTACCTGGTCTACGAGCAGTACTTC | CASSLNYLVYEQYF
NA | TRBJ1-6 | NA | TRBV4-1 | TGCGCCAGCAGCCAAGGCCCCCTCTCAGGCAGGGGAAATTCACCCCTCCACTTT | CASSQGPLSGRGNSPLHF
NA | TRBJ1-1 | NA | TRBV20-1 | TGCAGTGCACCCGAAGGGGGGCTCCCTGAAGCTTTCTTT | CSAPEGGLPEAFF
many | TRBJ1-5 | TRBD1 | TRBV2 | TGTGCCAGTAAACAGGGGATGAGCAATCAGCCCCAGCATTTT | CASKQGMSNQPQHF
NA | TRBJ2-7 | TRBD2 | TRBV2 | TGTGCCACCCTAGCGGGCACACCCTACGAGCAGTACTTC | CATLAGTPYEQYF
many | TRBJ1-5 | TRBD1 | TRBV5-1 | TGCGCCAGCAGCTCCGAAGGACAGGGCAATCAGCCCCAGCATTTT | CASSSEGQGNQPQHF
NA | TRBJ2-7 | TRBD2 | TRBV3-1 | TGTGCCAGCAGCCTCGGGACTAGCGGGAGACCCTACGAGCAGTACTTC | CASSLGTSGRPYEQYF
NA | TRBJ2-2 | NA | TRBV20-1 | TGCAGTGCTAGATTAGGGGAGCTGTTTTTT | CSARLGELFF
NA | TRBJ1-6 | TRBD1 | TRBV7-4 | TGTGCCAGCAGCTTGTTACAGGGACAGGGAAATTCACCCCTCCACTTT | CASSLLQGQGNSPLHF
many | TRBJ2-7 | TRBD1 | TRBV29-1 | TGCAGCGTCCCGGTGCCGACAGGGAACGAGCAGTACTTC | CSVPVPTGNEQYF
NA | TRBJ1-1 | TRBD1 | TRBV29-1 | TGCAGCGTCGGACAGGATAACACTGAAGCTTTCTTT | CSVGQDNTEAFF
NA | TRBJ1-1 | NA | TRBV5-1 | TGTGCCAGCAGCCGATTCAGGGGAGGAACTGAAGCTTTCTTT | CASSRFRGGTEAFF
NA | TRBJ1-2 | NA | TRBV20-1 | TGCAGTTTAGAAGGGGGATGGTATGGCTACACCTTC | CSLEGGWYGYTF
NA | TRBJ2-5 | NA | TRBV7-7 | TGTGCTAGCAGCTCTAGGGCAGGGCAAGAGACCCAGTACTTC | CASSSRAGQETQYF
many | TRBJ1-2 | NA | TRBV11-2 | TGTGCCAGCAGCTTCATTAGTCGGAGGGTCTTTAACTATGGCTACACCTTC | CASSFISRRVFNYGYTF
many | TRBJ1-2 | TRBD1 | TRBV28 | TGTGCCAGCAGAAAACAGGGGTTCTATGGCTACACCTTC | CASRKQGFYGYTF
NA | TRBJ2-5 | NA | TRBV2 | TGTGCCAGCAGGCGGGGCCAGGGCGCGGAGACCCAGTACTTC | CASRRGQGAETQYF
NA | TRBJ2-5 | TRBD2 | TRBV20-1 | TGCAGTGCTATTAGCGGGGGTAAGACCCAGTACTTC | CSAISGGKTQYF
many | TRBJ2-7 | TRBD2 | TRBV5-1 | TGCGCCAGCAGCTTGTCAGCGGGAGGCTGGGAGCAGTACTTC | CASSLSAGGWEQYF
NA | TRBJ1-3 | NA | TRBV7-9 | TGTGCCAGCAGCTTAGCCTACGGGGCCTTGAACACCATATATTTT | CASSLAYGALNTIYF
many | TRBJ2-2 | NA | TRBV12-3/TRBV12-4 | TGTGCCAGCAGTGTGGGGAGCGGGGAGCTGTTTTTT | CASSVGSGELFF
NA | TRBJ2-6 | NA | TRBV24-1 | TGTGCCACCAGTGACGGACGGGACTCTGGGGCCAACGTCCTGACTTTC | CATSDGRDSGANVLTF
few | TRBJ1-2 | NA | TRBV30 | TGTGCCTGGAGTCTCCGGGCCCCACCTTTCTCCTTC | CAWSLRAPPFSF
NA | TRBJ2-2 | NA | TRBV7-9 | TGTGCCAGCAGCTATGCGGGGCTAGCGAACACCGGGGAGCTGTTTTTT | CASSYAGLANTGELFF
NA | TRBJ2-7 | NA | TRBV5-4 | TGTGCCAGCAGCTTGTTTCTTCCCCCCTACGAGCAGTACTTC | CASSLFLPPYEQYF
many | TRBJ2-5 | NA | TRBV2 | TGTGCCAGCAGTGAAGCGGGGTACCCCCAAGAGACCCAGTACTTC | CASSEAGYPQETQYF
many | TRBJ1-2 | NA | TRBV29-1 | TGCAGCGTTGAAGATCTTGGGGGTGGCTACACCTTC | CSVEDLGGGYTF
many | TRBJ1-1 | NA | TRBV7-3 | TGTGCCAGCAGCTTATTGGGACCAGAATTTAACACTGAAGCTTTCTTT | CASSLLGPEFNTEAFF
once | TRBJ1-2 | TRBD1 | TRBV2 | TGTGCCAGCAGTACAATAACAGGGGGCTATGGCTACACCTTC | CASSTITGGYGYTF